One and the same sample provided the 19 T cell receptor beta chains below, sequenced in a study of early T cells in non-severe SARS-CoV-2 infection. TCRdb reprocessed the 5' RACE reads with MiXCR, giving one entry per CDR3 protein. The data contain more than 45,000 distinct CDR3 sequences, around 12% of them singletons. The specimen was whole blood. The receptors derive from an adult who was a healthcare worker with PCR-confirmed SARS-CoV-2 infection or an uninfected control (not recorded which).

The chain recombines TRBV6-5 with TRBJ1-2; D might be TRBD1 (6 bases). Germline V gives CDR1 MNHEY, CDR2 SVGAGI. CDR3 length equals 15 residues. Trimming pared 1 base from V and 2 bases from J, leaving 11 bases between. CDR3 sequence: CASSYWVTGNYGYTF. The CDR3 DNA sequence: TGTGCCAGCAGTTACTGGGTAACAGGGAACTATGGCTACACCTTC.

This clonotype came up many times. The CDR3 nucleotides read TGTGCCAGCAGCTTAGCGGGAAGGACCTACGAGCAGTACTTC. Translated, it gives CASSLAGRTYEQYF. V and J are TRBV5-4 and TRBJ2-7; 7 bases line up with TRBD2. The germline CDR1 and CDR2 sequences are SGHNT and YYREEE (reference sequence). With V trimmed by 2 bases and J by 2 bases, 4 bases remained unmatched. The CDR3 has 14 amino acids.

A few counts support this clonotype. In DNA, the CDR3 is TGTGCCAGCAGGCCGGGCAGGGGCGGTACCTACAATGAGCAGTTCTTC. Translation gives CASRPGRGGTYNEQFF. V usage is TRBV11-2 and J usage is TRBJ2-1; the D gene is possibly TRBD1 (6 bases). The CDR3 runs 16 residues. The V gene's germline CDR1 is SGHAT and CDR2 FQNNGV. Trimming removed 6 bases from V and 2 bases from J, with 17 bases in between.

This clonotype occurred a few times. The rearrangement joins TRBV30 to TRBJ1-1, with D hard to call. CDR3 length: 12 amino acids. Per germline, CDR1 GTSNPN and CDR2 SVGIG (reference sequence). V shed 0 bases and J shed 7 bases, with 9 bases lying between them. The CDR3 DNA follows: TGTGCCTGGAGTGTCTCCACCTATGAAGCTTTCTTT. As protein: CAWSVSTYEAFF.

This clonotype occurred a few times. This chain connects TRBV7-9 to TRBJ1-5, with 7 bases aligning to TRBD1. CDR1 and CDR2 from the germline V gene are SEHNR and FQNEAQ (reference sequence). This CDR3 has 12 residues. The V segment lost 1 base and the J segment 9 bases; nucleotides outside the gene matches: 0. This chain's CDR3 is CASSLDRGPQHF. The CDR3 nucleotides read TGTGCCAGCAGCTTAGACAGGGGGCCCCAGCATTTT.

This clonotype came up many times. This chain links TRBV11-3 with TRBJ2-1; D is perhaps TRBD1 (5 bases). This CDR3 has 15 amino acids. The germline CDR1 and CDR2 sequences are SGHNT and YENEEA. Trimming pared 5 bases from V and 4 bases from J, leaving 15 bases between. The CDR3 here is CASSQDSLSYNEQFF. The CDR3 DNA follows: TGTGCCAGCAGCCAAGACAGTCTCTCTTACAATGAGCAGTTCTTC.

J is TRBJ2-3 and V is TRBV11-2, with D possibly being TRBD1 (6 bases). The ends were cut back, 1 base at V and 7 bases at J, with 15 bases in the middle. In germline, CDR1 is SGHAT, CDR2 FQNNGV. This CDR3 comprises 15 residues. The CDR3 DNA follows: TGTGCCAGCAGCTTAGGGGGACAAGCCAGTAATACGCAGTATTTT. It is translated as CASSLGGQASNTQYF.

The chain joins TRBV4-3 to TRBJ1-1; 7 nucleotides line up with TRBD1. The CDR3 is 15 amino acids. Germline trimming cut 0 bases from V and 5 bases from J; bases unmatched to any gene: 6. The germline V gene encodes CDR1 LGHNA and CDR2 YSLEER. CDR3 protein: CASSQDSNRGTEAFF. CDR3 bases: TGCGCCAGCAGCCAAGATAGCAACAGGGGTACTGAAGCTTTCTTT.

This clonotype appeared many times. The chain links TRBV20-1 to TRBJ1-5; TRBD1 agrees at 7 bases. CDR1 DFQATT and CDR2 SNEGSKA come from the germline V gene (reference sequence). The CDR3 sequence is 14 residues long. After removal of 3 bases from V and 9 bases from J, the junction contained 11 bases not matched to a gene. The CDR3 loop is CSASLGQESSPQHF. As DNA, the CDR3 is TGCAGTGCTAGCCTCGGACAGGAGTCGTCGCCCCAGCATTTT.

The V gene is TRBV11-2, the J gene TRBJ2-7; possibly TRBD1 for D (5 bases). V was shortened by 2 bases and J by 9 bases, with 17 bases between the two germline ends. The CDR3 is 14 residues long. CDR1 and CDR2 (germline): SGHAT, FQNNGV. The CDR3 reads CASSLTGSIGWQYF. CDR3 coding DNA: TGTGCCAGCAGCTTAACAGGTTCTATCGGGTGGCAGTACTTC. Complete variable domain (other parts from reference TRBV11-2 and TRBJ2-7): EAGVAQSPRYKIIEKRQSVAFWCNPISGHATLYWYQQILGQGPKLLIQFQNNGVVDDSQLPKDRFSAERLKGVDSTLKIQPAKLEDSAVYLCASSLTGSIGWQYFGPGTRLTVT.

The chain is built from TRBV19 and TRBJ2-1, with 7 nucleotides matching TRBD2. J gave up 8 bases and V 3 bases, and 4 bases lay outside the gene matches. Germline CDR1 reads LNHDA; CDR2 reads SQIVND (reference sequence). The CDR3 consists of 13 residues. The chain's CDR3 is CASSMAGVYEQFF. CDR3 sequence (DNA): TGTGCCAGTAGTATGGCGGGAGTCTATGAGCAGTTCTTC.

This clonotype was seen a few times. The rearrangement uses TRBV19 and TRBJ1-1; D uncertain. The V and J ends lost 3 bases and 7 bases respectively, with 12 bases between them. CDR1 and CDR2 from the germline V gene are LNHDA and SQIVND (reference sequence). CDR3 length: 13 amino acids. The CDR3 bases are TGTGCCAGTAGTATTCCCCAGACGGGTGAAGCTTTCTTT. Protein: CASSIPQTGEAFF.

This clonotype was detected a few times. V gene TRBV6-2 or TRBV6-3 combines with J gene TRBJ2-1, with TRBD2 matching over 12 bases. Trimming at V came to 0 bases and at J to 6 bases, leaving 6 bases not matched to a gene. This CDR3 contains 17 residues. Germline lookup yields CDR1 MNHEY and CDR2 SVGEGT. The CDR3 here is CASSYSIASGGANEQFF. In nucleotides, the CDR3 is TGTGCCAGCAGTTACTCGATAGCTAGCGGGGGGGCCAATGAGCAGTTCTTC.

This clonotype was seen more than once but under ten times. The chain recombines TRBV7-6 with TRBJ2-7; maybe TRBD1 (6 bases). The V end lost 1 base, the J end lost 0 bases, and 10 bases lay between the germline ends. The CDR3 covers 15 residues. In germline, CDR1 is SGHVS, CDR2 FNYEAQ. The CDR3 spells CASSLEGHGSYEQYF. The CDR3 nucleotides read TGTGCCAGCAGCTTAGAGGGACACGGCTCCTACGAGCAGTACTTC.

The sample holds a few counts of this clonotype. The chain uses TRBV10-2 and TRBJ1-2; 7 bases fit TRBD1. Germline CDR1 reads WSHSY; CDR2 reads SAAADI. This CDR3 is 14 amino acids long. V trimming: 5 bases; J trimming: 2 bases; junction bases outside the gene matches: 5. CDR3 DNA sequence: TGCGCCAGCAGTCGGGACAGTTTAAACTATGGCTACACCTTC. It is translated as CASSRDSLNYGYTF.

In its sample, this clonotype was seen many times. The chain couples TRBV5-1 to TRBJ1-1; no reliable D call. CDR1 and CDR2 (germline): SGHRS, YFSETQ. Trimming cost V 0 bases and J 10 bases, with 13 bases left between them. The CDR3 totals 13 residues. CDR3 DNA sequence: TGCGCCAGCAGCTTGGCCGAAAGTCTTGTAGCTTTCTTT. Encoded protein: CASSLAESLVAFF. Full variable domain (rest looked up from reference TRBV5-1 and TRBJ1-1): KAGVTQTPRYLIKTRGQQVTLSCSPISGHRSVSWYQQTPGQGLQFLFEYFSETQRNKGNFPGRFSGRQFSNSRSEMNVSTLELGDSALYLCASSLAESLVAFFGQGTRLTVV.

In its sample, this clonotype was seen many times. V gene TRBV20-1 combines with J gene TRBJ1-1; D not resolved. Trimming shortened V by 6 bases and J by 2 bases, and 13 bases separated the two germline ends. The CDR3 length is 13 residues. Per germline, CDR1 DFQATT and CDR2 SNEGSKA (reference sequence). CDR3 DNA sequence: TGCAGTGCAAGGGTACAGCCTAACACTGAAGCTTTCTTT. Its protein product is CSARVQPNTEAFF.

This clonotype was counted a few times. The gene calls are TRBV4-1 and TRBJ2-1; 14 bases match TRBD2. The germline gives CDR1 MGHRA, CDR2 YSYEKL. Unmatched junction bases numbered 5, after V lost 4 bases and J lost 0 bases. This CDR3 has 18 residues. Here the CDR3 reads CASSPGTSGGSSYNEQFF. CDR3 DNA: TGCGCCAGCAGCCCCGGGACTAGCGGGGGCAGCTCCTACAATGAGCAGTTCTTC.

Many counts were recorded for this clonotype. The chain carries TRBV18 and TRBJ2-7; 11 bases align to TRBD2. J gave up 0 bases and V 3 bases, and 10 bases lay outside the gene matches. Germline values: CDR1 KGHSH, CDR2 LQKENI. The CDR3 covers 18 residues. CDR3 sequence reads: CASSPRLAGGGSSYEQYF. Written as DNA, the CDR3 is TGTGCCAGCTCACCCCGGCTAGCGGGGGGCGGGAGCTCCTACGAGCAGTACTTC.